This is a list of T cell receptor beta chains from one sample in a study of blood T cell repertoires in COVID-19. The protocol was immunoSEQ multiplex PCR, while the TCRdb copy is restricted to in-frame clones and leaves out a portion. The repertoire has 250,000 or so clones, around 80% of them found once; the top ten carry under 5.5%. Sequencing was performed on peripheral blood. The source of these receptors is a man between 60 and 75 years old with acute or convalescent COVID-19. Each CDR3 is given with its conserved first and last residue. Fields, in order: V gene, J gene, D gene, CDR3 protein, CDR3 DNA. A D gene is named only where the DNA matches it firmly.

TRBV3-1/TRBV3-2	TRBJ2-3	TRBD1	CASSQAGLGRGPDTQYF	TGTGCCAGCAGCCAAGCTGGTCTGGGCAGGGGGCCAGATACGCAGTATTTT
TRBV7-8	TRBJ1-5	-	CASSPRAARDGSHQPQHF	TGTGCCAGCAGCCCAAGGGCCGCGAGGGATGGTAGTCATCAGCCCCAGCATTTT
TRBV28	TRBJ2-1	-	CASSFEGNSYNEQFF	TGTGCCAGCAGTTTTGAGGGAAACTCCTACAATGAGCAGTTCTTC
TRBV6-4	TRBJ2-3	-	CASSDSGRGTDTQYF	TGTGCCAGCAGTGATTCTGGCCGGGGCACAGATACGCAGTATTTT
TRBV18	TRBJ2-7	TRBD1	CASSPQESGGEQYF	TGTGCCAGCTCACCACAGGAGTCAGGGGGTGAGCAGTACTTC
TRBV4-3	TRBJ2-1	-	CASSRGGPSYNEQFF	TGCGCCAGCAGCCGAGGAGGACCTTCTTACAATGAGCAGTTCTTC
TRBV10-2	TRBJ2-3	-	CASRAGHSTDTQYF	TGCGCCAGCAGGGCGGGTCATAGCACAGATACGCAGTATTTT
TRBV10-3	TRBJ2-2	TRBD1	CAISEFLSPGQGLARELFF	TGTGCCATCAGTGAGTTCCTCAGTCCGGGACAGGGCCTGGCCAGGGAGCTGTTTTTT
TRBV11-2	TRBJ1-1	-	CASSLRGSTEAFF	TGTGCCAGCAGCTTAAGGGGGTCCACTGAAGCTTTCTTT
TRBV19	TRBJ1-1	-	CASSTRDGPEAFF	TGTGCCAGTAGTACCCGAGATGGGCCTGAAGCTTTCTTT
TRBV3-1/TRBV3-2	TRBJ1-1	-	CASSQDRTRRSEAFF	TGTGCCAGCAGCCAAGACCGCACCCGCCGGTCTGAAGCTTTCTTT
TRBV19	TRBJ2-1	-	CASSIGLYNEQFF	TGTGCCAGTAGTATCGGTCTCTACAATGAGCAGTTCTTC
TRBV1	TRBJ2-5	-	CTSSQDRVSQETQYF	TGCACCAGCAGCCAAGATCGGGTTTCCCAAGAGACCCAGTACTTC
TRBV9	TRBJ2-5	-	CASSVGGLPPGTQYF	TGTGCCAGCAGCGTAGGAGGTCTCCCTCCGGGGACCCAGTACTTC
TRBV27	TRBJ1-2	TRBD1	CASSPIRQGAGYGYTF	TGTGCCAGCAGTCCAATAAGACAGGGGGCAGGCTATGGCTACACCTTC
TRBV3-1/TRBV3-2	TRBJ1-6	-	CASSQVRGRGSPLHF	TGTGCCAGCAGCCAGGTGCGGGGAAGGGGATCACCCCTCCACTTT